This T cell receptor beta chain derives from a study of regulatory T cells in long-lasting Graves disease. V was pared by 4 bases and J by 5 bases, with 8 bases between. The V gene's germline CDR1 is MNHEY and CDR2 SVGAGI. This CDR3 comprises 12 residues. Time point described: newly diagnosed GD, antithyroid drugs for less than 3 months. The authors made the TCR library using RNA they extracted from PBMCs. Study-wide findings and caveats: Persistent-disease Graves' patients showed less TCR diversity than new cases. When disease was persistent, TRBV28, TRBJ1-2 and TRBJ2-5 were the favored segments.

To make TCR beta libraries, researchers used iRepertoire HTBI primers and Arm-PCR of CDR3 regions. Using its own MiXCR run on the multiplex PCR reads, TCRdb lists one record per CDR3 protein. The profile shows some 500,000 distinct CDR3 sequences, roughly 16% of them singletons. Details on this clonotype: Its antigen is undetermined.

The data also belong to a second study, concerning T cells in Graves' hyperthyroidism and ophthalmopathy. That paper states: Carried out on the TCR CDR3, a first-round RT-PCR used the HTBI primer set.

The genes are TRBV6-5 and TRBJ2-5; D tentatively reads TRBD1 or TRBD2 (5 bases each). This clonotype was sampled from a woman between 40 and 65 years old with Graves disease. The sample in question was peripheral blood mononuclear cells (PBMCs), obtained at new diagnosis, from a patient treated with antithyroid drugs. The CDR3 here is CASSSGLETQYF. The DNA for the CDR3 is TGTGCCAGCAGTTCGGGGCTGGAGACCCAGTACTTC.